This T cell receptor beta chain is drawn from a study of blood T cell repertoires in COVID-19 (dated by TCRdb to about 2020). Study-wide context: Samples covering the acute and convalescent phases of COVID-19 were provided by collaborators in the United States, Italy and Spain. The prospective study material was composed of cDNA or gDNA derived from T cells, B-cell-depleted T cells, or PBMCs. Subjects who had been exposed to COVID-19, were actively infected with it, or had recovered from it provided the deeply sampled blood TCRbeta repertoires that made up the dataset. A freely available public database, intended as a resource for researchers studying the immune response to SARS-CoV-2, is where the repertoires were released. The samples were drawn from two sources: the first 160 participants of the ongoing ImmuneRACE study, and 1,000 to 1,500 subjects contributed by 6 global collaborators. A de-identified subject ID, COVID-19 status, age in years and sex were almost always included in the sample metadata. HLA class I and class II types, where available, came from metadata supplied by the sample provider rather than from assay-based typing.

The immunoSEQ Assay, a bias-controlled multiplex PCR, was used to amplify TCRbeta CDR3 regions from genomic DNA. Processing in the source paper ran as follows. Nucleated cell counts per sample were estimated from amplification of reference gene primers within the assay. To quantify the absolute abundance of each unique TCRbeta CDR3 rearrangement, sequence reads were collapsed and filtered. Productive Simpson clonality was computed per sample as the square root of Simpson's diversity index over productive rearrangements. What TCRdb holds here is the immuneACCESS table cut down to in-frame rearrangements. Part of the clones is not present; checked against another copy, under half of the missing clones reflect an unresolved V gene, and the others are unexplained. For V, J and clone size, that table is used; D and trimming come from the DNA. For this sample there are approximately 180,000 clones; roughly 87% appear just once. Clones ranked in the top ten supply approximately 2.1% of the sample.

About this clone itself: The antigen it recognizes is unknown. Base qualities are not at hand, and no much larger clone is one base apart.

General findings and caveats noted by the study authors: The amount of clinical and demographic metadata varied by source and participant and was provided uncurated.

Participants in the prospective study were enrolled through a virtual design, were aged 18 to 89 years, and lived in approximately 24 United States geographic areas. In the prospective study, cohorts were assigned on the basis of participant-reported clinical history obtained from a screening survey and a study questionnaire. In the prospective study, mobile phlebotomists collected whole blood, serum and a nasopharyngeal or oropharyngeal swab from each participant. Prospective study participants could optionally give additional blood draws and questionnaires over an approximately two-month period. Prospective study blood samples were shipped either frozen or at room temperature before DNA extraction. V ends up 2 bases short and J 4 bases short, with an unmatched junction base count of 8. In the germline V gene, CDR1 corresponds to SGHDN and CDR2 to FVKESK. The CDR3 sequence holds 16 residues, the cysteine and phenylalanine included. The only DNA kept is the CDR3, 48 bases in frame from the first base.

The sequenced sample was PBMCs or T cells enriched from blood (not recorded which). The clonotype comes from a woman between 35 and 50 years old with acute COVID-19. Recombination linked TRBV14 to TRBJ2-7, and TRBD2 aligns with 10 junction nucleotides. The CDR3 sequence is CASSQLSSGSHYEQYF. In nucleotide form, the sequence is TGTGCCAGCAGCCAACTCTCTAGCGGGAGTCATTACGAGCAGTACTTC.